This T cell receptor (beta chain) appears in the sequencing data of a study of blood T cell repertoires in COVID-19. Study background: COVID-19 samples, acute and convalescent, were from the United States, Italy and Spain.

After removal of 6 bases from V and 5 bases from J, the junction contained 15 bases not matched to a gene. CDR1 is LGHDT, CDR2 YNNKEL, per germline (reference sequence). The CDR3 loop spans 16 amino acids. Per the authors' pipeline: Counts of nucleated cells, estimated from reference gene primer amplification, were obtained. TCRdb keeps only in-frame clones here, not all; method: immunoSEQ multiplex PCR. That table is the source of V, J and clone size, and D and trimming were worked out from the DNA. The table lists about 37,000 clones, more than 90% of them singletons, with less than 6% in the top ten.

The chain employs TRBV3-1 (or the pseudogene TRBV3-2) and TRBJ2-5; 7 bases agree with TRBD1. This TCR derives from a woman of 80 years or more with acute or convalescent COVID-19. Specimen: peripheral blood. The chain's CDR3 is CASSYSRAGGTETQYF. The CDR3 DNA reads TGTGCCAGCAGTTACAGTAGGGCAGGGGGAACGGAGACCCAGTACTTC.